A single sample is the source of the 14 T cell receptor beta chains below, sequenced in a study of T cells after yellow fever vaccination. MiXCR, run by TCRdb on the 5' RACE reads, gives a single entry per CDR3 protein. The sample includes 340,000 or so distinct CDR3 sequences, under 15% of them seen just once. Source: CD4+ T cells sorted from PBMCs, taken 15 days after the yellow fever booster vaccination. The receptors stem from a man aged 18 to 29 who received the YFV17D yellow fever vaccine.

This clonotype was recorded a few times. Here the CDR3 reads CASRRPGGDGYTF. As DNA, the CDR3 is TGTGCCAGCAGACGGCCCGGCGGGGATGGCTACACCTTC. The chain uses TRBV12-3 or TRBV12-4 and TRBJ1-2; D gene unclear. Trimming cost V 6 bases and J 6 bases, with 14 bases left between them. CDR3 length: 13 residues.

The rearrangement joins TRBV21-1 to TRBJ2-2; the table's D call TRBD1 went unverified against the DNA. TRBV21-1 is a pseudogene. The CDR3 sequence is 18 residues long. The CDR3 loop is CAAKKSGGDPSGTGELFF. CDR3 bases: TGTGCCGCTAAGAAAAGCGGGGGGGACCCCAGTGGCACCGGGGAGCTGTTTTTT.

This clonotype showed up just a few times. The chain carries TRBV7-2 and TRBJ2-3; maybe TRBD2 (6 bases). The V gene lost 0 bases and the J gene lost 1 base, with 11 bases spanning the gap. Germline CDR1 and CDR2: SGHTA and FQGNSA. CDR3 length equals 16 residues. CDR3 amino acids: CASSLAEGEGTDTQYF. The CDR3 nucleotides read TGTGCCAGCAGCTTAGCGGAGGGTGAGGGCACAGATACGCAGTATTTT.

At least ten counts were recorded for this clonotype. CDR3 protein: CASSLRALGQSETQYF. The DNA of the CDR3 is TGTGCCAGCAGCTTAAGAGCCCTCGGACAATCGGAGACCCAGTACTTC. The J gene is TRBJ2-5, the V gene TRBV11-2, with D possibly matching TRBD1 (5 bases). Germline CDR1 and CDR2: SGHAT and FQNNGV. This CDR3 is 16 amino acids long. V lost 2 bases, J lost 5 bases, and 18 bases lay in between. The full variable domain, its missing parts supplied by reference TRBV11-2 and TRBJ2-5, is EAGVAQSPRYKIIEKRQSVAFWCNPISGHATLYWYQQILGQGPKLLIQFQNNGVVDDSQLPKDRFSAERLKGVDSTLKIQPAKLEDSAVYLCASSLRALGQSETQYFGPGTRLLVL.

The chain joins TRBV24-1 to TRBJ2-7; D is undetermined. V shed 8 bases and J shed 0 bases, with 7 bases lying between them. The CDR3 totals 12 residues. The germline CDR1 and CDR2 sequences are KGHDR and SFDVKD. The DNA for the CDR3 is TGTGCCACCAACAGACGCTCCTACGAGCAGTACTTC. Its protein product is CATNRRSYEQYF.

This clonotype was seen many times. The CDR3, as DNA: TGCAGTGCTAGACCGGGACACCTCCAAGAGACCCAGTACTTC. It encodes CSARPGHLQETQYF. The chain combines TRBV20-1 with TRBJ2-5, with a weak D call TRBD1 (6 bases). Germline V gene lookup returns CDR1 DFQATT and CDR2 SNEGSKA (reference sequence). The CDR3 spans 14 residues. The V gene lost 2 bases and the J gene lost 1 base, with 11 bases spanning the gap.

This clonotype has a handful of counts. This rearrangement joins TRBV3-1 to TRBJ2-7; D may be TRBD1 (5 bases). Germline V CDR1 and CDR2: LGHDT, YNNKEL (reference sequence). Between the trimmed V and J ends, which lost 0 bases and 4 bases, there was a span of 7 bases. This CDR3 has 13 amino acids. The CDR3 is CASSQDQGYEQYF. Written as DNA, the CDR3 is TGTGCCAGCAGCCAAGATCAGGGATACGAGCAGTACTTC.

This clonotype showed up just a few times. V and J are TRBV20-1 and TRBJ1-1; D is possibly TRBD1 (6 bases). V was shortened by 6 bases and J by 0 bases, with 14 bases between the two germline ends. The CDR3 length is 14 residues. CDR1 is DFQATT and CDR2 is SNEGSKA in the germline V gene (reference sequence). The CDR3 is CSATRGGVNTEAFF. In DNA, the CDR3 is TGCAGTGCCACTAGGGGGGGGGTGAACACTGAAGCTTTCTTT.

This clonotype was seen more than once but under ten times. The V call is TRBV7-2, the J call TRBJ2-1; 16 nucleotides match TRBD2. Germline values: CDR1 SGHTA, CDR2 FQGNSA. V was clipped by 5 bases and J by 0 bases; unmatched bases: 4. The CDR3 is 18 residues long. CDR3 DNA: TGTGCCAGCAGCCCCGGGACTAGCGGGGGGGCCTCCTACAATGAGCAGTTCTTC. Protein: CASSPGTSGGASYNEQFF.

The V and J genes are TRBV2 and TRBJ1-2; D is unclear. Germline CDR1 and CDR2: SNHLY and FYNNEI. The CDR3 totals 13 residues. Trimming left V 1 base short and J 8 bases short, with 11 bases between. CDR3 nucleotides: TGTGCCAGCAGTGAAGAAGGGCCCGGAGGCTACACCTTC. It translates to CASSEEGPGGYTF.

A remark on this clonotype: A much larger clonotype is one base distant, so this may be a read error. The CDR3 protein is CASIRTSGAIHEQFF. The CDR3 DNA reads TGTGCTAGCATTCGTACTAGCGGGGCTATTCATGAGCAGTTCTTC. The chain recombines TRBV7-7 with TRBJ2-1; 10 bases agree with TRBD2. The CDR3 is 15 amino acids. From germline, CDR1 is SSHAT and CDR2 FNYEAQ (reference sequence).

Ten or more counts support this clonotype. This chain links TRBV5-1 with TRBJ1-1, with 7 bases that match TRBD1. Trimming at V came to 3 bases and at J to 0 bases, leaving 5 bases not matched to a gene. Germline CDR1 SGHRS, CDR2 YFSETQ. This CDR3 is built from 15 residues. Here the CDR3 reads CASSYGTAMNTEAFF. CDR3 bases: TGCGCCAGCAGCTACGGGACAGCCATGAACACTGAAGCTTTCTTT.

The V and J genes are TRBV29-1 and TRBJ2-1; possibly TRBD2 for D (6 bases). Germline CDR1 is SQVTM and CDR2 is ANQGSEA. The CDR3 length is 14 residues. The V gene lost 4 bases and the J gene lost 2 bases, with 12 bases spanning the gap. The CDR3 region has the DNA TGCAGCGTTGTGTGGGGGGTCGCCTACAATGAGCAGTTCTTC. Translating gives CSVVWGVAYNEQFF.

This clonotype was seen many times. The chain carries TRBV6-6 and TRBJ2-2; TRBD1 matches 7 bases. Germline loops: CDR1 MNHNY, CDR2 SVGAGI (reference sequence). The length of the CDR3 is 17 residues. With V trimmed by 2 bases and J by 1 base, 7 bases remained unmatched. The CDR3: CASSYGSGTENTGELFF. DNA of the CDR3: TGTGCCAGCAGTTACGGGTCCGGGACAGAGAACACCGGGGAGCTGTTTTTT.